The 2 T cell receptor beta chains below come from one sample, sequenced in a study of T cell changes during pregnancy in multiple sclerosis. Generated by immunoSEQ multiplex PCR, the TCRdb table keeps only in-frame clones and is missing some. The sample holds over 90,000 clones; about 94% are singletons and the top ten take roughly 0.99%. Sample: peripheral blood, taken after pregnancy. These receptors were collected from a female donor with multiple sclerosis, enrolled in a pregnancy study.

V usage is TRBV4-2 and J usage is TRBJ1-4; TRBD1 matches 7 bases. Per the germline V gene, CDR1 is LGHNA and CDR2 is YNFKEQ. The V gene end was trimmed by 4 bases and the J gene end by 5 bases; junction bases not matched to a gene: 1. The CDR3 runs 13 residues. The CDR3, as DNA: TGTGCCAGCAGCCCACAGGGGAATGAAAAACTGTTTTTT. This gives the protein CASSPQGNEKLFF.

The chain is built from TRBV19 and TRBJ2-3; D not resolved. The CDR3 is 12 amino acids. The ends were cut back, 5 bases at V and 2 bases at J, with 5 bases in the middle. Germline V gene data show CDR1 as LNHDA and CDR2 as SQIVND (reference sequence). DNA of the CDR3: TGTGCCAGTAGTCTCTACACAGATACGCAGTATTTT. Translating it yields CASSLYTDTQYF.